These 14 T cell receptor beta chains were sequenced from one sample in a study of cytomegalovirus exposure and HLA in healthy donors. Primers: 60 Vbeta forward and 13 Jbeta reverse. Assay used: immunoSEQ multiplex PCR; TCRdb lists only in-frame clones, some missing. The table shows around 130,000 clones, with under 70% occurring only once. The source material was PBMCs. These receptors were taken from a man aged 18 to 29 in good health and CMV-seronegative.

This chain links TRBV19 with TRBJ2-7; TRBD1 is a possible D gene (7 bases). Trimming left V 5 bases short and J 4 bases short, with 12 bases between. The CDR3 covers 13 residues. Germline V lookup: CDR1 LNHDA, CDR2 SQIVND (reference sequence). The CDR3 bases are TGTGCCAGTAGTGAGACAGGGAGGTACGAGCAGTACTTC. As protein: CASSETGRYEQYF.

The CDR3 coding sequence is TGTGCCAGTAGCACGGACTTTGGCTCCTACAATGAGCAGTTCTTC. Its translation is CASSTDFGSYNEQFF. The chain joins TRBV19 to TRBJ2-1, with a tentative D call TRBD2 (5 bases). The V end was cut by 6 bases, the J end by 0 bases, with 12 bases between. This CDR3 contains 15 residues. Germline assignment: CDR1 LNHDA and CDR2 SQIVND (reference sequence). Supplemented by reference TRBV19 and TRBJ2-1, the full variable domain reads DGGITQSPKYLFRKEGQNVTLSCEQNLNHDAMYWYRQDPGQGLRLIYYSQIVNDFQKGDIAEGYSVSREKKESFPLTVTSAQKNPTAFYLCASSTDFGSYNEQFFGPGTRLTVL.

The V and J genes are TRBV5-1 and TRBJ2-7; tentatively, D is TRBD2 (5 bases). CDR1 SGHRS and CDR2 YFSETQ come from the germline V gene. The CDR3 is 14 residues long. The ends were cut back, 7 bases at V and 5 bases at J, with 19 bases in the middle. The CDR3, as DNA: TGCGCCAGCCACGGGAACCCCGAGAGGAACGAGCAGTACTTC. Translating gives CASHGNPERNEQYF.

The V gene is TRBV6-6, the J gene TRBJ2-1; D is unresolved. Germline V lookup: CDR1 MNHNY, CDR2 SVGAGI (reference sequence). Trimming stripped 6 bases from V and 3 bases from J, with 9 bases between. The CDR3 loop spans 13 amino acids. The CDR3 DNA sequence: TGTGCCAGCAGCCCTGGCCTCTACAATGAGCAGTTCTTC. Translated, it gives CASSPGLYNEQFF.

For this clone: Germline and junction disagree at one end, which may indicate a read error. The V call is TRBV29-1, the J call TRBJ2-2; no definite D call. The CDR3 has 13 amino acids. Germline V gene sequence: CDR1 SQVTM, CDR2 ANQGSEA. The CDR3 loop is CSATDWNAGELFF. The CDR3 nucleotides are TGCAGCGCAACCGACTGGAACGCCGGGGAGCTGTTTTTT.

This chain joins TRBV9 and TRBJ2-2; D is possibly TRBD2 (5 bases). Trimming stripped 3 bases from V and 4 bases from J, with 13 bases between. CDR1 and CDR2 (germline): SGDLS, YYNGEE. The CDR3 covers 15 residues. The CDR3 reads CASSAGSRGTGELFF. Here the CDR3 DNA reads TGTGCCAGCAGCGCGGGGTCTCGGGGCACCGGGGAGCTGTTTTTT.

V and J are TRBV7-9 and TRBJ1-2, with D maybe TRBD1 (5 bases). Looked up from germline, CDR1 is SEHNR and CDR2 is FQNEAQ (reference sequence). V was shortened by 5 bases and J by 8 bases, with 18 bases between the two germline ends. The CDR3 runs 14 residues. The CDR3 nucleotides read TGTGCCAGCAGCAACGTGCAGGGCGCTAAGGGCTACACCTTC. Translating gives CASSNVQGAKGYTF.

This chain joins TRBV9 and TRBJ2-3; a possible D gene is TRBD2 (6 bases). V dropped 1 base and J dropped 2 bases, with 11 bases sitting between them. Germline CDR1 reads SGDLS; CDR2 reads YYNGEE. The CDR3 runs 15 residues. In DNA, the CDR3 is TGTGCCAGCAGCGTATGGGGGGATCACACAGATACGCAGTATTTT. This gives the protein CASSVWGDHTDTQYF. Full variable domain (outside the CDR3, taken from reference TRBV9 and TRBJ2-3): DSGVTQTPKHLITATGQRVTLRCSPRSGDLSVYWYQQSLDQGLQFLIQYYNGEERAKGNILERFSAQQFPDLHSELNLSSLELGDSALYFCASSVWGDHTDTQYFGPGTRLTVL.

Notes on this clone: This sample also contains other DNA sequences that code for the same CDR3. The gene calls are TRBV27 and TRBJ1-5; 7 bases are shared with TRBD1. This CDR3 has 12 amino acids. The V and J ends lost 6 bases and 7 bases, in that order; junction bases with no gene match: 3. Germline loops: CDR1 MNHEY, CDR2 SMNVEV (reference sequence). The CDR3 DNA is TGTGCCAGCAGCTCACAGGGGCAGCCCCAGCATTTT. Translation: CASSSQGQPQHF.

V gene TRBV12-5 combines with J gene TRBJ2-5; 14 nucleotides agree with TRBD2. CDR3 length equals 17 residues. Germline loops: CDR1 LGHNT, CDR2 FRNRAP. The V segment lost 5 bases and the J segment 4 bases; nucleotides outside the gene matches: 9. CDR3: CASGRTSGRYTSETQYF. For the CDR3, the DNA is TGTGCTAGTGGTAGGACTAGCGGGAGGTATACGTCAGAGACCCAGTACTTC.

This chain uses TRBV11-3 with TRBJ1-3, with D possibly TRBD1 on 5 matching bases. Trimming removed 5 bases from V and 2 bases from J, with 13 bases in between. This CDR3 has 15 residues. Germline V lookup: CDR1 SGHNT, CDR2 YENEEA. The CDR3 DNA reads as TGTGCCAGCAGCCAAGCCGTGGGGCCTGGAAACACCATATATTTT. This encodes CASSQAVGPGNTIYF.

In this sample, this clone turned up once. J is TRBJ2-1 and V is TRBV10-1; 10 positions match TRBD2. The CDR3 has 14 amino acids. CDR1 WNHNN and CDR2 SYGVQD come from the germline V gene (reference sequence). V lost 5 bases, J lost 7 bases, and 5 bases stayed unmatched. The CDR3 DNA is TGCGCCAGCAGTAGCGGGGGGGCTATAAATGAGCAGTTCTTC. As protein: CASSSGGAINEQFF.

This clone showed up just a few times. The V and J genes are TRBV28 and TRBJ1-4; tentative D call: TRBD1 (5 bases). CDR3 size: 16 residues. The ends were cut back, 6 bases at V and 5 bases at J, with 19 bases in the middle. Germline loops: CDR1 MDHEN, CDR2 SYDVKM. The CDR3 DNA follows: TGTGCCAGCAGGATCTCATTGGGGGGTGTAAATGAAAAACTGTTTTTT. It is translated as CASRISLGGVNEKLFF.

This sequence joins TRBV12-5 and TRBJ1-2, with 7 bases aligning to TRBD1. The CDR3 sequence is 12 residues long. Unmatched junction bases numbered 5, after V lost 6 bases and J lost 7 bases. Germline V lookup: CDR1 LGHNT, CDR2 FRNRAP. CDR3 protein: CASGWTGAGYTF. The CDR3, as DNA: TGTGCTAGTGGCTGGACAGGCGCTGGCTACACCTTC.